A selection of T cell receptor beta chains follows, all from one sample in a study of control samples from healthy donors and cancer patients. Some clones are missing from TCRdb's copy, which holds only in-frame ones; the method was immunoSEQ multiplex PCR. The table shows about 80,000 clones, with roughly 90% occurring only once. Sequenced material: blood. These receptor sequences come from a man aged 50 or older in good health. CDR3s include the opening cysteine and the closing phenylalanine or tryptophan. A D gene is named only where the DNA matches it firmly. Part of the rows lack a size; the others show once, few, many or a class for expanded clones.

length	D	V	J	size	CDR3	DNA
14	TRBD1	TRBV6-6	TRBJ1-2	NA	CASSPDRGDYGYTF	TGTGCCAGCAGCCCCGACAGGGGGGACTATGGCTACACCTTC
16	NA	TRBV27	TRBJ1-1	NA	CASSLARARVNTEAFF	TGTGCCAGCAGTTTAGCCAGGGCGAGGGTGAACACTGAAGCTTTCTTT
13	NA	TRBV9	TRBJ2-1	NA	CASSPPLRNEQFF	TGTGCCAGCAGCCCCCCCTTGAGGAATGAGCAGTTCTTC
15	TRBD1	TRBV28	TRBJ1-5	NA	CASSLGTGSNQPQHF	TGTGCCAGCAGTTTGGGGACAGGGTCGAATCAGCCCCAGCATTTT
16	TRBD2	TRBV6-5	TRBJ2-7	once	CASSLRTSGGPYEQYF	TGTGCCAGCAGTTTGCGGACTAGCGGGGGACCCTACGAGCAGTACTTC
16	TRBD1	TRBV5-1	TRBJ2-2	NA	CASSSGQVFNTGELFF	TGCGCCAGCAGCTCGGGACAGGTGTTTAACACCGGGGAGCTGTTTTTT
13	NA	TRBV19	TRBJ2-7	NA	CASSLRGLDEQYF	TGTGCCAGTAGCTTGCGAGGGTTGGACGAGCAGTACTTC
15	NA	TRBV19	TRBJ2-2	NA	CASSFYSGADGELFF	TGTGCCAGTAGTTTTTACTCCGGGGCCGACGGGGAGCTGTTTTTT
15	NA	TRBV11-2	TRBJ1-2	NA	CASSNRGGLDYGYTF	TGTGCCAGCAGCAACCGTGGGGGGCTCGACTATGGCTACACCTTC
14	NA	TRBV19	TRBJ1-6	few	CARAVSSYNSPLHF	TGTGCCAGAGCTGTTAGCTCCTATAATTCACCCCTCCACTTT
18	TRBD2	TRBV18	TRBJ2-3	NA	CASSPPRTSGVSTDTQYF	TGTGCCAGCTCACCACCCCGAACTAGCGGGGTTAGCACAGATACGCAGTATTTT
14	NA	TRBV2	TRBJ2-7	few	CASSRSEGTYEQYF	TGTGCCAGCAGCCGCTCGGAGGGGACCTACGAGCAGTACTTC
14	NA	TRBV27	TRBJ2-7	NA	CASRGVAKSYEQYF	TGTGCCAGCAGGGGGGTAGCCAAGTCCTACGAGCAGTACTTC
14	NA	TRBV25-1	TRBJ1-1	once	CASSEGRSRTEAFF	TGTGCCAGCAGTGAAGGTAGATCGCGGACTGAAGCTTTCTTT
16	TRBD1	TRBV6-4	TRBJ1-2	NA	CASSDSGQGARYGYTF	TGTGCCAGCAGTGACTCTGGACAGGGGGCGCGTTATGGCTACACCTTC
13	NA	TRBV5-4	TRBJ1-6	many	CASKEGRNSPLHF	TGTGCCAGCAAGGAGGGCAGAAATTCACCCCTCCACTTT
15	NA	TRBV20-1	TRBJ2-6	NA	CSASMGSSGANVLTF	TGCAGTGCTAGTATGGGGAGCTCTGGGGCCAACGTCCTGACTTTC
12	NA	TRBV27	TRBJ2-3	NA	CASSLGTDTQYF	TGTGCCAGCAGCCTAGGGACAGATACGCAGTATTTT
15	NA	TRBV7-9	TRBJ1-5	NA	CASSLGDVSNQPQHF	TGTGCCAGCAGCTTAGGGGACGTATCCAATCAGCCCCAGCATTTT
14	TRBD1	TRBV29-1	TRBJ1-1	NA	CSVVQGAANTEAFF	TGCAGCGTTGTGCAGGGGGCGGCCAACACTGAAGCTTTCTTT
15	NA	TRBV1	TRBJ2-1	NA	CTSSQDRPGEVGQFF	TGCACCAGCAGCCAAGATCGGCCCGGGGAAGTAGGGCAGTTCTTC
16	NA	TRBV10-2	TRBJ2-6	NA	CASSESLYSGANVLTF	TGCGCCAGCAGTGAGTCACTATACTCTGGGGCCAACGTCCTGACTTTC
16	NA	TRBV5-1	TRBJ2-2	once	CASSLISRLNTGELFF	TGCGCCAGCAGCTTGATCAGCAGGCTTAACACCGGGGAGCTGTTTTTT
13	TRBD1	TRBV27	TRBJ1-2	NA	CASSFGQGGGYTF	TGTGCCAGCAGTTTTGGACAGGGCGGTGGCTACACCTTC
14	TRBD1	TRBV5-1	TRBJ1-2	NA	CASSPGQYDYGYTF	TGCGCCAGCAGCCCGGGACAGTACGACTATGGCTACACCTTC
13	TRBD1	TRBV6-5	TRBJ1-2	NA	CASSFTNRGLLFF	TGTGCCAGCAGTTTTACCAACAGGGGGCTACTTTTCTTC
15	NA	TRBV18	TRBJ2-4	NA	CASSPLPSSKNIQYF	TGTGCCAGCTCACCACTTCCCAGCTCCAAAAACATTCAGTACTTC
14	NA	TRBV6-1	TRBJ2-1	NA	CASSEWGDYNEQFF	TGTGCCAGCAGTGAATGGGGGGACTACAATGAGCAGTTCTTC
12	NA	TRBV11-2	TRBJ1-1	NA	CASSFSGPEAFF	TGTGCCAGCAGCTTTTCAGGGCCCGAAGCTTTCTTT
14	NA	TRBV5-5	TRBJ2-5	once	CASSLGSAQETQYF	TGTGCCAGCAGCTTGGGTTCGGCCCAAGAGACCCAGTACTTC
16	NA	TRBV4-1	TRBJ2-2	NA	CASSPTGTSNTGELFF	TGCGCCAGCAGTCCGACCGGGACAAGTAACACCGGGGAGCTGTTTTTT
17	TRBD1	TRBV5-1	TRBJ2-2	NA	CASSLGQGVTDTGELFF	TGCGCCAGCAGCTTGGGCCAGGGGGTTACAGACACCGGGGAGCTGTTTTTT
15	NA	TRBV6-6	TRBJ1-3	NA	CASSYVRGSGNTIYF	TGTGCCAGCAGTTATGTCAGGGGCTCTGGAAACACCATATATTTT
16	TRBD1	TRBV15	TRBJ1-2	NA	CATSRDLKGAGYGYTF	TGTGCCACCAGCAGAGATCTTAAGGGGGCTGGGTATGGCTACACCTTC
15	TRBD2	TRBV5-1	TRBJ2-1	NA	CASSLVGTSYNEQFF	TGCGCCAGCAGCTTGGTCGGGACTAGTTACAATGAGCAGTTCTTC
14	NA	TRBV24-1	TRBJ2-3	NA	CATSDFGFTDTQYF	TGTGCCACCAGTGATTTTGGGTTCACAGATACGCAGTATTTT
15	TRBD1	TRBV5-8	TRBJ2-1	NA	CASSLGTGFDNEQFF	TGTGCCAGCAGCTTAGGGACAGGGTTCGACAATGAGCAGTTCTTC
12	NA	TRBV25-1	TRBJ1-1	few	CASSNMNTEAFF	TGTGCCAGCAGTAATATGAACACTGAAGCTTTCTTT
14	NA	TRBV14	TRBJ1-2	NA	CASSYDTGVYGYTF	TGTGCCAGCAGCTACGACACAGGCGTCTATGGCTACACCTTC
16	TRBD1	TRBV6-1	TRBJ2-5	NA	CASSVRQGAIKETQYF	TGTGCCAGCAGTGTCCGACAGGGGGCAATCAAAGAGACCCAGTACTTC
15	NA	TRBV18	TRBJ2-3	once	CASSLDIASTDTQYF	TGTGCCAGCTCACTCGATATAGCTAGCACAGATACGCAGTATTTT
13	NA	TRBV29-1	TRBJ2-7	NA	CSVEEQGSHEQYF	TGCAGCGTTGAAGAACAAGGGAGCCACGAGCAGTACTTC
13	TRBD1	TRBV7-3	TRBJ2-1	NA	CASSLGTGLEQFF	TGTGCCAGCAGCTTAGGGACAGGGCTTGAGCAGTTCTTC